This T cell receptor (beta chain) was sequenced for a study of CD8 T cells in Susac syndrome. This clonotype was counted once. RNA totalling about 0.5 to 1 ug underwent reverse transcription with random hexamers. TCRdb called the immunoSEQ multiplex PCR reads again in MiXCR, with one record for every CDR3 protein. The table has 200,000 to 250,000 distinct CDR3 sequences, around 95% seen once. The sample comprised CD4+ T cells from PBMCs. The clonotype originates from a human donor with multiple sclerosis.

The CDR3 DNA is TGTGCCAGCAGCCAGACAGGGGTAGCAGATACGCAGTATTTT. This translates into CASSQTGVADTQYF. This chain joins TRBV3-1 and TRBJ2-3, with 8 bases identical to TRBD1. Germline CDR1 and CDR2: LGHDT and YNNKEL (reference sequence). J was trimmed by 4 bases and V by 3 bases; bases with no gene match: 3. This CDR3 is 14 amino acids long.